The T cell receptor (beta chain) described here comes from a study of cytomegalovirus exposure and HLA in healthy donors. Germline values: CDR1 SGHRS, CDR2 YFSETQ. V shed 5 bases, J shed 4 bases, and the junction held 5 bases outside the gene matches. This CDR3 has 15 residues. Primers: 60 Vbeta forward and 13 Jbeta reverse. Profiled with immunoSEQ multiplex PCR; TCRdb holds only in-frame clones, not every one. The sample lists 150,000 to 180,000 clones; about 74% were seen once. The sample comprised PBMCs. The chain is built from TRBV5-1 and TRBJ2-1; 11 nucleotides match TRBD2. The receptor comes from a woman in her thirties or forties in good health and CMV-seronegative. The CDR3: CASSPLAGGYNEQFF. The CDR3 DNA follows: TGCGCCAGCAGTCCTCTAGCGGGGGGATACAATGAGCAGTTCTTC. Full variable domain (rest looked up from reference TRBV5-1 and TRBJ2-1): KAGVTQTPRYLIKTRGQQVTLSCSPISGHRSVSWYQQTPGQGLQFLFEYFSETQRNKGNFPGRFSGRQFSNSRSEMNVSTLELGDSALYLCASSPLAGGYNEQFFGPGTRLTVL.